This passage covers 20 T cell receptor beta chains from one sample sequenced in a study of cytomegalovirus exposure and HLA in healthy donors. The PCR had 60 Vbeta and 13 Jbeta primers. Data came from immunoSEQ multiplex PCR; TCRdb stores just in-frame clones and leaves some out. The sample table includes about 130,000 clones. Sequenced material: PBMCs. The receptors here all came from a man aged 18 to 30 in good health and CMV-seronegative.

The CDR3 protein is CASSATGGSDTQYF. Written as DNA, the CDR3 is TGCGCCAGCAGTGCGACGGGGGGATCAGATACGCAGTATTTT. V usage is TRBV10-1 and J usage is TRBJ2-3; 7 positions match TRBD2. V lost 4 bases to trimming and J lost 4 bases; unmatched junction nucleotides: 5. This CDR3 has 14 residues. Germline loops: CDR1 WNHNN, CDR2 SYGVQD (reference sequence).

Regarding this clone: The identical CDR3 is also encoded by other nucleotide sequences in the sample. V gene TRBV28 combines with J gene TRBJ1-1; no firm D call. The V end lost 5 bases, the J end lost 2 bases, and 6 bases lay between the germline ends. The CDR3 is 12 amino acids. Germline CDR1 reads MDHEN; CDR2 reads SYDVKM. The CDR3 reads CASSLTNTEAFF. CDR3 sequence (DNA): TGTGCCAGCAGTCTGACTAACACTGAAGCTTTCTTT.

The chain recombines TRBV7-8 with TRBJ2-7, with 13 bases fitting TRBD2. V was pared by 5 bases and J by 3 bases, with 4 bases of the junction left unmatched. Per germline, CDR1 SGHVS and CDR2 FQNEAQ. This CDR3 region has 15 residues. CDR3: CASSTGLAGNYEQYF. CDR3 DNA: TGTGCCAGCAGCACGGGACTAGCGGGGAACTACGAGCAGTACTTC.

V is TRBV6-5 and J is TRBJ2-7; possible D gene TRBD1, 6 bases. The CDR3 is 14 residues long. The germline V and J ends were trimmed by 3 bases and 2 bases, with 11 bases remaining between them. Germline assignment: CDR1 MNHEY and CDR2 SVGAGI. CDR3 coding DNA: TGTGCCAGCAGTTATGGAAGGGGGACCTACGAGCAGTACTTC. Protein: CASSYGRGTYEQYF.

The chain links TRBV15 to TRBJ1-5, with 7 bases fitting TRBD1. The CDR3 covers 18 residues. Germline CDR1 is LNHNV and CDR2 is YYDKDF (reference sequence). J lost 1 base, V lost 4 bases, and 13 bases had no gene match. The DNA for the CDR3 is TGTGCCACCAGCAAAGCGAACTTACAGGGGATCAGCAATCAGCCCCAGCATTTT. This gives the protein CATSKANLQGISNQPQHF. Supplemented by reference TRBV15 and TRBJ1-5, the full variable domain reads DAMVIQNPRYQVTQFGKPVTLSCSQTLNHNVMYWYQQKSSQAPKLLFHYYDKDFNNEADTPDNFQSRRPNTSFCFLDIRSPGLGDTAMYLCATSKANLQGISNQPQHFGDGTRLSIL.

This sequence joins TRBV19 and TRBJ1-1; D uncertain. Trimming cost V 1 base and J 0 bases, with 12 bases left between them. CDR1 is LNHDA and CDR2 is SQIVND in the germline V gene (reference sequence). CDR3 length equals 16 residues. The CDR3 DNA reads TGTGCCAGTAGTATAGCCTGGGCAGGTATGAACACTGAAGCTTTCTTT. It specifies CASSIAWAGMNTEAFF.

V is TRBV28 and J is TRBJ1-2; 11 positions match TRBD1. Per the germline V gene, CDR1 is MDHEN and CDR2 is SYDVKM. V gave up 3 bases and J gave up 4 bases; unmatched junction bases: 4. There are 15 residues in the CDR3. The CDR3 reads CASSLADRGPYGYTF. The CDR3 bases are TGTGCCAGCAGTTTGGCGGACAGGGGGCCCTATGGCTACACCTTC.

The CDR3 is CASSLGQGNEQYF. The CDR3 DNA is TGTGCCAGCAGCTTAGGACAGGGTAACGAGCAGTACTTC. The genes are TRBV7-3 and TRBJ2-7; 8 nucleotides agree with TRBD1. The CDR3 has 13 amino acids. Germline lookup yields CDR1 SGHTA and CDR2 FQGTGA. V shed 2 bases and J 5 bases; nucleotides not matched to a gene: 2.

The chain is built from TRBV7-9 and TRBJ2-7; TRBD2 aligns across 10 bases. The V and J ends lost 3 bases and 4 bases, in that order; junction bases with no gene match: 9. Germline CDR1 and CDR2: SEHNR and FQNEAQ (reference sequence). The CDR3 covers 16 residues. The CDR3 protein is CASSFSLAGAGYEQYF. The CDR3 DNA follows: TGTGCCAGCAGCTTCTCCCTAGCGGGGGCCGGGTACGAGCAGTACTTC. The full variable domain, with the rest looked up from reference TRBV7-9 and TRBJ2-7, is DTGVSQNPRHKITKRGQNVTFRCDPISEHNRLYWYRQTLGQGPEFLTYFQNEAQLEKSRLLSDRFSAERPKGSFSTLEIQRTEQGDSAMYLCASSFSLAGAGYEQYFGPGTRLTVT.

J is TRBJ1-4 and V is TRBV29-1; 7 bases align to TRBD1. V was clipped by 8 bases and J by 8 bases; unmatched bases: 5. Germline CDR1 and CDR2: SQVTM and ANQGSEA. The CDR3 runs to 11 residues. CDR3 residues: CSPTGREKLFF. For the CDR3, the DNA is TGCAGCCCGACAGGGCGGGAAAAACTGTTTTTT.

This rearrangement joins TRBV11-2 to TRBJ2-6; D is undetermined. The length of the CDR3 is 14 residues. Trimming removed 5 bases at V and 0 bases at J, with 5 bases between. Germline V gene sequence: CDR1 SGHAT, CDR2 FQNNGV. The DNA for the CDR3 is TGTGCCAGCAGCCCCGGCTCTGGGGCCAACGTCCTGACTTTC. It translates to CASSPGSGANVLTF. The entire variable domain, with the rest obtained from reference TRBV11-2 and TRBJ2-6, is as follows: EAGVAQSPRYKIIEKRQSVAFWCNPISGHATLYWYQQILGQGPKLLIQFQNNGVVDDSQLPKDRFSAERLKGVDSTLKIQPAKLEDSAVYLCASSPGSGANVLTFGAGSRLTVL.

The chain has TRBV7-3 and TRBJ1-1, with a weak D call TRBD1 (5 bases). This CDR3 is built from 15 residues. CDR1 is SGHTA, CDR2 FQGTGA, per germline. Trimming removed 5 bases from V and 0 bases from J, with 13 bases in between. The CDR3 sequence is CASSNYRSLNTEAFF. Here the CDR3 DNA reads TGTGCCAGCAGCAACTACAGGAGTTTGAACACTGAAGCTTTCTTT.

J is TRBJ2-2 and V is TRBV9; no clear D. Germline CDR1 reads SGDLS; CDR2 reads YYNGEE. V was pared by 4 bases and J by 6 bases, with 7 bases between. The CDR3 extends over 12 amino acids. In DNA, the CDR3 is TGTGCCAGCAGCCCGAGCCCCGGGGAGCTGTTTTTT. It yields the protein CASSPSPGELFF.

This CDR3 reads CASSTRGGDEQFF. The CDR3 nucleotides are TGTGCCAGCAGCACGAGGGGGGGGGATGAGCAGTTCTTC. The J gene is TRBJ2-1, the V gene TRBV7-2; tentatively, D is TRBD2 (7 bases). V was trimmed by 5 bases and J by 8 bases, leaving 13 bases between them. From germline, CDR1 is SGHTA and CDR2 FQGNSA. CDR3 length: 13 residues.

The chain uses TRBV4-3 and TRBJ1-6; D unresolved. Germline values: CDR1 LGHNA, CDR2 YSLEER. The ends were cut back, 4 bases at V and 4 bases at J, with 14 bases in the middle. The CDR3 consists of 16 residues. CDR3 in DNA: TGCGCCAGCAGCCTTACACCTCAGACTTATAATTCACCCCTCCACTTT. Protein sequence: CASSLTPQTYNSPLHF.

The rearrangement links TRBV29-1 to TRBJ2-7; 9 bases map to TRBD2. The V and J ends lost 7 bases and 2 bases, in that order; junction bases with no gene match: 3. The CDR3 contains 12 residues. Germline V CDR1 and CDR2: SQVTM, ANQGSEA. The CDR3 region has the DNA TGCAGCGCGGCGGGAGGGACCTACGAGCAGTACTTC. Protein sequence: CSAAGGTYEQYF.

The rearrangement joins TRBV9 to TRBJ2-1; no clear D. The CDR3 covers 12 residues. Germline assignment: CDR1 SGDLS and CDR2 YYNGEE. V lost 0 bases, J lost 8 bases, and 6 bases lay in between. In DNA, the CDR3 is TGTGCCAGCAGCGTAGGTATAGATGAGCAGTTCTTC. Protein: CASSVGIDEQFF. Supplemented by reference TRBV9 and TRBJ2-1, the full variable domain reads DSGVTQTPKHLITATGQRVTLRCSPRSGDLSVYWYQQSLDQGLQFLIQYYNGEERAKGNILERFSAQQFPDLHSELNLSSLELGDSALYFCASSVGIDEQFFGPGTRLTVL.

The J gene is TRBJ1-2, the V gene TRBV5-1; TRBD1 is a possible D gene (6 bases). The V gene's germline CDR1 is SGHRS and CDR2 YFSETQ. The CDR3 totals 16 residues. Trimming took 0 bases from V and 4 from J, leaving 16 bases between them. CDR3 coding DNA: TGCGCCAGCAGCTTGGGTTTCGGACAGTCCTTCTATGGCTACACCTTC. It codes for CASSLGFGQSFYGYTF.

The chain combines TRBV13 with TRBJ2-1, with D possibly matching TRBD2 (7 bases). Germline V gene lookup returns CDR1 PRHDT and CDR2 FYEKMQ (reference sequence). This CDR3 is 18 amino acids long. V shed 2 bases and J shed 7 bases, with 24 bases lying between them. The CDR3 sequence is CASSLLPGGQTKPNEQFF. The CDR3 DNA reads as TGTGCCAGCAGCTTACTACCGGGAGGACAGACCAAGCCAAATGAGCAGTTCTTC.

The J gene is TRBJ2-7, the V gene TRBV4-1; 12 bases line up with TRBD1. CDR1 and CDR2 from the germline V gene are MGHRA and YSYEKL. With 3 bases clipped from V and 6 bases from J, the junction kept 9 bases outside the gene matches. The CDR3 contains 16 residues. The CDR3 here is CASSHAQGQGAAEQYF. CDR3 nucleotide sequence: TGCGCCAGCAGCCATGCCCAGGGACAGGGGGCAGCCGAGCAGTACTTC.